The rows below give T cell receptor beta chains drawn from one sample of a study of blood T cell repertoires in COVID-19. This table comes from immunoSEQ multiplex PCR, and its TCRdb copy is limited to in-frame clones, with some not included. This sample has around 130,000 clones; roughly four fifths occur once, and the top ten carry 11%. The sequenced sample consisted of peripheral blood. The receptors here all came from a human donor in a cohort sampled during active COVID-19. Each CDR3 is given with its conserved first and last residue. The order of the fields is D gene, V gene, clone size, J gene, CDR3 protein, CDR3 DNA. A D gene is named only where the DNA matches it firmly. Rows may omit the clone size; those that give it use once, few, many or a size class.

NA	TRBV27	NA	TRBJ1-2	CASSLGQAVPGYTF	TGTGCCAGCAGTTTAGGGCAGGCAGTCCCTGGCTACACCTTC
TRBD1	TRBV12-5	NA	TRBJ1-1	CASGLVLGGFTEAFF	TGTGCTAGTGGTTTGGTACTAGGGGGCTTCACTGAAGCTTTCTTT
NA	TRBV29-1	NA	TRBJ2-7	CSVGYFSEQYF	TGCAGCGTTGGATACTTCTCCGAGCAGTACTTC
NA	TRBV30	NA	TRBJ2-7	CAWDTGAGYYEQYF	TGTGCCTGGGATACAGGGGCGGGGTACTACGAGCAGTACTTC
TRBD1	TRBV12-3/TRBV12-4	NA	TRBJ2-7	CASSSGQASEQYF	TGTGCCAGCAGTTCAGGACAGGCTTCCGAGCAGTACTTC
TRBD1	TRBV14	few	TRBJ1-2	CASSQGGRGRYTF	TGTGCCAGCAGCCAAGGGGGCAGGGGGCGCTACACCTTC
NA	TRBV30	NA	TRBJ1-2	CALGGYGYTF	TGTGCCCTGGGGGGGTATGGCTACACCTTC
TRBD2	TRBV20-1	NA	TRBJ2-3	CSASGAGGTDTQYF	TGCAGTGCTAGTGGAGCGGGGGGCACAGATACGCAGTATTTT
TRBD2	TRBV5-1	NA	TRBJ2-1	CASSLTGGGATFEQFF	TGCGCCAGCAGCTTGACGGGCGGGGGGGCCACTTTTGAGCAGTTCTTC
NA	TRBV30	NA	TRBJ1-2	CAWSVPGELRRGYTF	TGTGCCTGGAGTGTACCGGGGGAGCTCCGGCGAGGCTACACCTTC
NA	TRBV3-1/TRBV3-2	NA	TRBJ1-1	CASSQDWGGRTEAFF	TGTGCCAGCAGCCAAGACTGGGGGGGACGGACTGAAGCTTTCTTT
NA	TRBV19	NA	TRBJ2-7	CASSTYDSSYEQYF	TGTGCCAGTAGTACCTATGACAGTTCCTACGAGCAGTACTTC
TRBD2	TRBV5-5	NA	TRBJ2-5	CASSLAGGAPETQYF	TGTGCCAGCAGCTTGGCCGGGGGGGCCCCGGAGACCCAGTACTTC
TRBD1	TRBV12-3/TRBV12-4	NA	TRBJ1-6	CASRGTGQSPLHF	TGTGCCAGCAGGGGGACAGGGCAATCACCCCTCCACTTT
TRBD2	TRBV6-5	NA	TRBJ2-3	CASSYSKAGGPDTQYF	TGTGCCAGCAGTTACTCGAAAGCGGGGGGGCCAGATACGCAGTATTTT
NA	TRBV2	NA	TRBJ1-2	CASQVGYGSYYGYTF	TGTGCCAGCCAGGTTGGATATGGGTCTTACTATGGCTACACCTTC
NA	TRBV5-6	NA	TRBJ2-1	CASSPIFPGYNEQFF	TGTGCCAGCAGCCCTATCTTCCCCGGCTACAATGAGCAGTTCTTC
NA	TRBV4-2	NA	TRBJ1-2	CASSQDLRAERGYTF	TGTGCCAGCAGCCAAGATTTGCGGGCGGAGCGGGGCTACACCTTC
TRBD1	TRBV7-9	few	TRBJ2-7	CASSGGDRGPYEQYF	TGTGCCAGCAGCGGAGGGGACAGGGGCCCCTACGAGCAGTACTTC
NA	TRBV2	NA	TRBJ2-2	CASSPLSAGNTGELFF	TGTGCCAGCAGTCCACTTAGCGCGGGGAACACCGGGGAGCTGTTTTTT
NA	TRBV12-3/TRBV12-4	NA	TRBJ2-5	CASSLQGQETQYF	TGTGCCAGCAGTTTACAGGGTCAAGAGACCCAGTACTTC
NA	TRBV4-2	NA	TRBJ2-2	CASSQDTSSSTGELFF	TGTGCCAGCAGCCAAGATACTAGCTCGAGCACCGGGGAGCTGTTTTTT